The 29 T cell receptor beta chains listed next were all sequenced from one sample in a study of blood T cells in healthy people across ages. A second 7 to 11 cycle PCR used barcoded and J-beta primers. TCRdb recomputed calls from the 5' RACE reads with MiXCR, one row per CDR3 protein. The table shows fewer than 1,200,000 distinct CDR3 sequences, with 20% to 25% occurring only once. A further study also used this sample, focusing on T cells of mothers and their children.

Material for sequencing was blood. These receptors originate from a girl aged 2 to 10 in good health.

The CDR3, as DNA: TGTGCCAGCAACCTGCTCGGCCAAGGAGAGACCCAGTACTTC. Translating gives CASNLLGQGETQYF. The gene calls are TRBV6-1 and TRBJ2-5; D unresolved. The germline V gene encodes CDR1 MNHNS and CDR2 SASEGT. With 7 bases removed from V and 4 bases from J, the gap between germline ends came to 16 bases. The CDR3 spans 14 residues.

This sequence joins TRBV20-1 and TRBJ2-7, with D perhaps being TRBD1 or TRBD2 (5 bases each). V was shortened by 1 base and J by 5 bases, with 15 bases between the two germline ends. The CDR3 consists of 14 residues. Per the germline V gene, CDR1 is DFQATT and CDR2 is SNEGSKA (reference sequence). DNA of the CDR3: TGCAGTGCTAGAGCAGAGGGGAACCCGAACGAGCAGTACTTC. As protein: CSARAEGNPNEQYF.

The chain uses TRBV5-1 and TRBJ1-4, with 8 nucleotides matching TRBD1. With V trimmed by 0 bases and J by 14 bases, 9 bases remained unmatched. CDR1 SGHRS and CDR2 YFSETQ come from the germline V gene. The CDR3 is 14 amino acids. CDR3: CASSLGGTGQGLFF. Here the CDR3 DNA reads TGCGCCAGCAGCTTGGGGGGGACAGGTCAAGGGCTGTTTTTT.

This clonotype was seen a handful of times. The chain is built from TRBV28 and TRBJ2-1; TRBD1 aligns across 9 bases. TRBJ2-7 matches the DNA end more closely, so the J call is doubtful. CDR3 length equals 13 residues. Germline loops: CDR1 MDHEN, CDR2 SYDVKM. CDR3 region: CASRDRESYEQYF. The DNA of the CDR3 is TGTGCCAGCCGGGACAGGGAGTCCTACGAGCAGTACTTC.

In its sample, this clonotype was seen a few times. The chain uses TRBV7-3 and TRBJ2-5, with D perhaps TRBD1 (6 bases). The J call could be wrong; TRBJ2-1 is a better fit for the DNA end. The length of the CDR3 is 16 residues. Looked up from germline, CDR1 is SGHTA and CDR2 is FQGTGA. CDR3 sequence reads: CASSPTLGTPYNEQFF. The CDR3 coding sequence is TGTGCCAGCAGCCCTACGCTGGGGACACCCTACAATGAGCAGTTCTTC.

The CDR3 DNA reads as TGTGCCATCAGTGGGACTAGCGGGAGAGAGACCCAGTACTTC. Protein sequence: CAISGTSGRETQYF. The chain joins TRBV10-3 to TRBJ2-5; 13 bases are shared with TRBD2. Germline trimming cut 4 bases from V and 4 bases from J; bases unmatched to any gene: 0. CDR3 length: 14 amino acids. The germline gives CDR1 ENHRY, CDR2 SYGVKD.

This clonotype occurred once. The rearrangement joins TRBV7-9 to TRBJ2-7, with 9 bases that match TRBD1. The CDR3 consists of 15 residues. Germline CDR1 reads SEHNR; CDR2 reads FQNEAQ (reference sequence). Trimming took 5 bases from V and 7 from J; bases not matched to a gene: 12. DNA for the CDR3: TGTGCCAGCAGCCTCCTTGGGACAGGGACGGGGGAGCAGTACTTC. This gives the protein CASSLLGTGTGEQYF.

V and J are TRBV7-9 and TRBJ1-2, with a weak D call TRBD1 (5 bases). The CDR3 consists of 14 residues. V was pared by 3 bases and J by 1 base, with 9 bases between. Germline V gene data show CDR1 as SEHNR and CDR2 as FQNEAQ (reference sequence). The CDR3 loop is CASSLGTLNYGYTF. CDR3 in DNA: TGTGCCAGCAGCTTGGGGACGCTTAACTATGGCTACACCTTC. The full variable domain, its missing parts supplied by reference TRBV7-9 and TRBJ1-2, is DTGVSQNPRHKITKRGQNVTFRCDPISEHNRLYWYRQTLGQGPEFLTYFQNEAQLEKSRLLSDRFSAERPKGSFSTLEIQRTEQGDSAMYLCASSLGTLNYGYTFGSGTRLTVV.

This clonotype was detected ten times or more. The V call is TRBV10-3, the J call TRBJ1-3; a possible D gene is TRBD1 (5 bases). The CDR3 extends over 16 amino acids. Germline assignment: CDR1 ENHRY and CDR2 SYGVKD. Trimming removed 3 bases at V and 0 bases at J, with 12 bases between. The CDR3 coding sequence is TGTGCCATCAGTGACCCGATGGACAACTCTGGAAACACCATATATTTT. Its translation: CAISDPMDNSGNTIYF.

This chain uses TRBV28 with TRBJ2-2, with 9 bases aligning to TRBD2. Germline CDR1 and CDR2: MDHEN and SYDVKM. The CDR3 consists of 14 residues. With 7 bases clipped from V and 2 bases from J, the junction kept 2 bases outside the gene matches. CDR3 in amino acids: CASILAGNTGELFF. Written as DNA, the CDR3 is TGTGCCAGCATACTAGCGGGTAACACCGGGGAGCTGTTTTTT.

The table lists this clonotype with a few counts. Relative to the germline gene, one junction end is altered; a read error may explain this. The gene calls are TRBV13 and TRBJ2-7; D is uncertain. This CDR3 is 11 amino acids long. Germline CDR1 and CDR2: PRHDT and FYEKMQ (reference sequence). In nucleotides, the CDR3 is TGTGCCAGCAGCTTGACGGACCTGCTCCATTTC. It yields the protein CASSLTDLLHF. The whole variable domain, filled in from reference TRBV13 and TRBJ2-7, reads AAGVIQSPRHLIKEKRETATLKCYPIPRHDTVYWYQQGPGQDPQFLISFYEKMQSDKGSIPDRFSAQQFSDYHSELNMSSLELGDSALYFCASSLTDLLHFGPGTRLTVT.

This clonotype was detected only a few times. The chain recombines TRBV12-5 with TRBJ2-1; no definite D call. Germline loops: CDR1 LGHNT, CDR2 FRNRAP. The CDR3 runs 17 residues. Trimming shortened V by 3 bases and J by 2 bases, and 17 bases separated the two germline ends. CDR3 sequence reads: CASGLPRADGTYNEQFF. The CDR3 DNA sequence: TGTGCTAGTGGTTTACCCCGGGCGGACGGTACCTACAATGAGCAGTTCTTC.

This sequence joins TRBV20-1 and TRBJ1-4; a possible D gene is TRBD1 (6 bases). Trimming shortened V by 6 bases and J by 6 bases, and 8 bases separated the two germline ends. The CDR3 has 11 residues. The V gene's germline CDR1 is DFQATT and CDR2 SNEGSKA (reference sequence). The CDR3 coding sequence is TGCAGTGCGGACAGAGATGAAAAACTGTTTTTT. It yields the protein CSADRDEKLFF.

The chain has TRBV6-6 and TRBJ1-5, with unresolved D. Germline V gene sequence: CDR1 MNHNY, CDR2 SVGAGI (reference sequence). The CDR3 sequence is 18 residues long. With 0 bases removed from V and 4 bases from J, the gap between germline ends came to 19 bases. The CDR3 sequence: CASSYSMGAGRSNQPQHF. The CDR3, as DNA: TGTGCCAGCAGTTACTCGATGGGAGCGGGCCGATCGAATCAGCCCCAGCATTTT.

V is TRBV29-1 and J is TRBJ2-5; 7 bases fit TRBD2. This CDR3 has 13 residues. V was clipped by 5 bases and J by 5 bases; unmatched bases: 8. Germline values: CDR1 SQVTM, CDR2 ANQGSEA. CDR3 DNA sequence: TGCAGCGTTCGGCGGGAGTTGGGGGAGACCCAGTACTTC. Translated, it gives CSVRRELGETQYF.

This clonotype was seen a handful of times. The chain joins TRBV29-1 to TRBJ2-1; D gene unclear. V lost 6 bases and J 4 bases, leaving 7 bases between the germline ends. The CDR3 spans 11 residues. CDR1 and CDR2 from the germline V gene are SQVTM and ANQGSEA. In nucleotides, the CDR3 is TGCAGCGTGTGGGTATACAATGAGCAGTTCTTC. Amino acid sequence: CSVWVYNEQFF.

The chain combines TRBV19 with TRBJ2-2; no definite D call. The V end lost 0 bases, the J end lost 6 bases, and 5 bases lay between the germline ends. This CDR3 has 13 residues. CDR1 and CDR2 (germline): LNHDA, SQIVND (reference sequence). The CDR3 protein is CASSIDTAGELFF. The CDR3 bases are TGTGCCAGTAGTATAGATACCGCCGGGGAGCTGTTTTTT.

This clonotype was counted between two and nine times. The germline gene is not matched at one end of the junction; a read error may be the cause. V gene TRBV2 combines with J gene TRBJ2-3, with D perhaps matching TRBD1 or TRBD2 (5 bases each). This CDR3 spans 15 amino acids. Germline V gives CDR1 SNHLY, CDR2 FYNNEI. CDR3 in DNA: TGTGCCAGCAGAGACGGAATATCTAGCACAGGTACGCAGTATTTT. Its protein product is CASRDGISSTGTQYF.

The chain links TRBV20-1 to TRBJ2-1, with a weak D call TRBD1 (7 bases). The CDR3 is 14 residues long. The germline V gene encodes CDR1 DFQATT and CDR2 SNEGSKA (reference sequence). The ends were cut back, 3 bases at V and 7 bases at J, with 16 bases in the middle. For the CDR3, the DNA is TGCAGTGCTAGTGGCGGGACAGACCTAAATGAGCAGTTCTTC. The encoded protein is CSASGGTDLNEQFF.

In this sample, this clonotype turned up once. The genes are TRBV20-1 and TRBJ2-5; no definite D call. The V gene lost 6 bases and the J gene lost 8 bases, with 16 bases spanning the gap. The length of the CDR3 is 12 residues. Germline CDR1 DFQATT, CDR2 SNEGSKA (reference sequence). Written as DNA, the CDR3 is TGCAGTGCCTCCAAGAGCGTGGATACCCAGTACTTC. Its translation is CSASKSVDTQYF.

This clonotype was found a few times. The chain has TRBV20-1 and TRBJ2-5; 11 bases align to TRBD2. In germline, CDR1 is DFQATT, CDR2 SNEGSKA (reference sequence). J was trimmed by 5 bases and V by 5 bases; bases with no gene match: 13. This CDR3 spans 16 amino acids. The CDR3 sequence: CSADPLLAGVSETQYF. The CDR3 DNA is TGCAGTGCTGACCCCCTACTAGCGGGGGTGAGCGAGACCCAGTACTTC.

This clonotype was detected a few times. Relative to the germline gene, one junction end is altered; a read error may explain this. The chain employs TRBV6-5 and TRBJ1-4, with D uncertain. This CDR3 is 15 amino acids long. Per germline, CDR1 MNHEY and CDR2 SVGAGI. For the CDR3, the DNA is TGTGCCAGCAGTTATAGGTCTGCAACTAATGAGAAACTGTTTTTT. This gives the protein CASSYRSATNEKLFF.

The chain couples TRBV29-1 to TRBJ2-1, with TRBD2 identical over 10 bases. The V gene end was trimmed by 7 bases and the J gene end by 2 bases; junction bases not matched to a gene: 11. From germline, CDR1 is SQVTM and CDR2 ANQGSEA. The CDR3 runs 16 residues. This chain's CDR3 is CSAYKAGGPPYNEQFF. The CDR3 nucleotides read TGCAGCGCCTATAAAGCGGGAGGGCCCCCCTACAATGAGCAGTTCTTC.

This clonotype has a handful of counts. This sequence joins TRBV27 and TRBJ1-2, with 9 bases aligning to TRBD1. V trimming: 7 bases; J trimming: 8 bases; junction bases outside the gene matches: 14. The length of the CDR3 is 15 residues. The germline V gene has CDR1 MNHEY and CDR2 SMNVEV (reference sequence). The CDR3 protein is CASTSTGTGLRGYTF. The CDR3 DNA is TGTGCCAGCACCTCGACCGGGACAGGGTTACGGGGCTACACCTTC.

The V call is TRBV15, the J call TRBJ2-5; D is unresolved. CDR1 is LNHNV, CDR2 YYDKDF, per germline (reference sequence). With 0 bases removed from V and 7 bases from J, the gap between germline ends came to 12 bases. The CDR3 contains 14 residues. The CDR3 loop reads CATSRDSPHGTQYF. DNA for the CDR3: TGTGCCACCAGCAGAGATTCCCCGCATGGGACCCAGTACTTC.

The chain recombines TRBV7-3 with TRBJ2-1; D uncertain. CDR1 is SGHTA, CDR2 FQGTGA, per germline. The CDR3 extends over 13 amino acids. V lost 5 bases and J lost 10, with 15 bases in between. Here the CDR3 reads CASSPRRLTEQFF. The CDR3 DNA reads TGTGCCAGCAGCCCTCGGCGTCTAACAGAGCAGTTCTTC.

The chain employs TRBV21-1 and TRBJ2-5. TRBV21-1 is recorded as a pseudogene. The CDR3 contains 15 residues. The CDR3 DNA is TGTGCCAGCAGCAACGAACCAGGGGTACAAGAGACCCAGTACTTC. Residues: CASSNEPGVQETQYF.

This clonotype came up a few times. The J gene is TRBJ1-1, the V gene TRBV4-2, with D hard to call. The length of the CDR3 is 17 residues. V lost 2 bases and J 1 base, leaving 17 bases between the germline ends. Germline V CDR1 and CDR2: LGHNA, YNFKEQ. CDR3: CASSQFLVGGENTEAFF. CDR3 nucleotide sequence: TGTGCCAGCAGCCAATTTCTCGTCGGCGGAGAGAACACTGAAGCTTTCTTT.

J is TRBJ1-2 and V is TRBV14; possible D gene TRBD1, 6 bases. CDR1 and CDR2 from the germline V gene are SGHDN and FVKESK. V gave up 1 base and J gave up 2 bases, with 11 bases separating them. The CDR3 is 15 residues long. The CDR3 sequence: CASSQGTAINYGYTF. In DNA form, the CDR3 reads TGTGCCAGCAGCCAAGGGACAGCGATAAACTATGGCTACACCTTC.